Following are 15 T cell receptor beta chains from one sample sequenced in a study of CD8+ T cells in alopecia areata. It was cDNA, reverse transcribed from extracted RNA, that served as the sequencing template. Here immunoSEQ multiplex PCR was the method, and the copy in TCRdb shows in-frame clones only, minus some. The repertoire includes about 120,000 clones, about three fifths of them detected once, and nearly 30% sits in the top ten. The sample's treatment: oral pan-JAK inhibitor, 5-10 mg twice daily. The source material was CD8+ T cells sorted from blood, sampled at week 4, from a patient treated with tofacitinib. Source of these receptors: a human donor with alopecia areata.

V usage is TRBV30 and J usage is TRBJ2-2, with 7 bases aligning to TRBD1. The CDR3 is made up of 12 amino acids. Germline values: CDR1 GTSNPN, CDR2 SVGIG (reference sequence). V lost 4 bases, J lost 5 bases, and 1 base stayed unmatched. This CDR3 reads CAWTGGTGELFF. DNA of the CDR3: TGTGCCTGGACAGGGGGTACCGGGGAGCTGTTTTTT.

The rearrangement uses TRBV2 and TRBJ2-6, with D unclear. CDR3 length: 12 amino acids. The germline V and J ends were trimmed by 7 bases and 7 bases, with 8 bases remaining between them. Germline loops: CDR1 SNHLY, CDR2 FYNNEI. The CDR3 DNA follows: TGTGCCAGCACCCCAGGCGCCAACGTCCTGACTTTC. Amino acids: CASTPGANVLTF.

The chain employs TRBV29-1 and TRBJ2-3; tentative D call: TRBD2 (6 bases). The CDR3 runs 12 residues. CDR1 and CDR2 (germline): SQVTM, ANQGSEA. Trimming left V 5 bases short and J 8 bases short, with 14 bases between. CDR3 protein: CSVHPSDGTQYF. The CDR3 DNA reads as TGCAGCGTTCATCCTAGCGACGGTACGCAGTATTTT.

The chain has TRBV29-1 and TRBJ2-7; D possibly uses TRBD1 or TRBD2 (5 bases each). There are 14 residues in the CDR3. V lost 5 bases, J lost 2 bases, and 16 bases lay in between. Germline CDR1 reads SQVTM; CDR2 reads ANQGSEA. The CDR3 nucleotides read TGCAGCGTTTCTGGGGACGGGCTTACCTACGAGCAGTACTTC. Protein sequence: CSVSGDGLTYEQYF.

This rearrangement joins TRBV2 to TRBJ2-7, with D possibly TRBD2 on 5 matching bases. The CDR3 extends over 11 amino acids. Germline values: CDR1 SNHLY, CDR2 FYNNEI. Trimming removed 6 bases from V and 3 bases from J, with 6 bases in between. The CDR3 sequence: CASREGYEQYF. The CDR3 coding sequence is TGTGCCAGCAGAGAGGGCTACGAGCAGTACTTC.

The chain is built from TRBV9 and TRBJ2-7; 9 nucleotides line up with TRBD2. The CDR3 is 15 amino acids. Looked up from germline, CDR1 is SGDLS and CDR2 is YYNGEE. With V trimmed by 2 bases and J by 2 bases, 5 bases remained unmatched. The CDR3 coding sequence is TGTGCCAGCAGCGTCAGCGGGGGGACGGCCTACGAGCAGTACTTC. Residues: CASSVSGGTAYEQYF.

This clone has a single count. CDR3 sequence reads: CASSQDLEMAEAFF. The CDR3 nucleotides are TGTGCCAGCAGCCAGGACCTCGAGATGGCTGAAGCTTTCTTT. The V and J genes are TRBV6-5 and TRBJ1-1; D remains unclear. Germline V gives CDR1 MNHEY, CDR2 SVGAGI. The CDR3 contains 14 residues. Trimming shortened V by 6 bases and J by 6 bases, and 17 bases separated the two germline ends.

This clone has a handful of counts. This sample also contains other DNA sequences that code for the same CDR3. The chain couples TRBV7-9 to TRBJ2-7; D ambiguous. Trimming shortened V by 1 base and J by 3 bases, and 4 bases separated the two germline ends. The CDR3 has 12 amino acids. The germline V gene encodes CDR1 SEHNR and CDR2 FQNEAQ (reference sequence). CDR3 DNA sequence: TGTGCCAGCAGCTTAGGAGTCTACGAGCAGTACTTC. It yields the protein CASSLGVYEQYF.

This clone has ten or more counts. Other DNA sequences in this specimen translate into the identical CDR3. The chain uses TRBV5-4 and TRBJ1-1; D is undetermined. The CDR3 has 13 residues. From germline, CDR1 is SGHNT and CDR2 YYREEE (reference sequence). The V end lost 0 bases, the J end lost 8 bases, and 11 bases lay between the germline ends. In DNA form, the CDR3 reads TGTGCCAGCAGCTTGGCCGAGAGGTTGGAAGCTTTCTTT. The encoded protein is CASSLAERLEAFF.

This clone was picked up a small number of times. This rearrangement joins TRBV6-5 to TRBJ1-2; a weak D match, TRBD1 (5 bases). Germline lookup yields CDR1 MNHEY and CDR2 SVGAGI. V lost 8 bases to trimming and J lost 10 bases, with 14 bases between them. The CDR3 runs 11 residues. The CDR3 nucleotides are TGTGCCAGCCGCGGGGGATTGGTCTACACCTTC. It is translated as CASRGGLVYTF.

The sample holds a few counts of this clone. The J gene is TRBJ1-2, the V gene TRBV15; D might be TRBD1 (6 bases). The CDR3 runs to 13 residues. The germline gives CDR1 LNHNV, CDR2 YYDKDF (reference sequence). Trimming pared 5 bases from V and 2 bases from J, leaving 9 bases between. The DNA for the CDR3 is TGTGCCACCAGCCTCGACAGGAACTATGGCTACACCTTC. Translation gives CATSLDRNYGYTF. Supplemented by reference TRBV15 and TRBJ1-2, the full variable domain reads DAMVIQNPRYQVTQFGKPVTLSCSQTLNHNVMYWYQQKSSQAPKLLFHYYDKDFNNEADTPDNFQSRRPNTSFCFLDIRSPGLGDTAMYLCATSLDRNYGYTFGSGTRLTVV.

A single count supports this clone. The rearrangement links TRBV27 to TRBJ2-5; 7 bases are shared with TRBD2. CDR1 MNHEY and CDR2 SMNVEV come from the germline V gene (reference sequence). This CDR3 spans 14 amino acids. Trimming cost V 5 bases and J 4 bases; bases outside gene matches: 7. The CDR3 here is CASSPTPGGETQYF. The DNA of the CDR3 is TGTGCCAGCAGTCCAACCCCGGGGGGAGAGACCCAGTACTTC.

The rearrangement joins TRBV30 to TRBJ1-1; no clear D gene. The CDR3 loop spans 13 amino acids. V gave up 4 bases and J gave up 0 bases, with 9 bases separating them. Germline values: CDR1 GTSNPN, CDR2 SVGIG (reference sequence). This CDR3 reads CAWMISMNTEAFF. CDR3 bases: TGTGCCTGGATGATTTCCATGAACACTGAAGCTTTCTTT. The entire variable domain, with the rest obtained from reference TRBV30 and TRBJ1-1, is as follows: SQTIHQWPATLVQPVGSPLSLECTVEGTSNPNLYWYRQAAGRGLQLLFYSVGIGQISSEVPQNLSASRPQDRQFILSSKKLLLSDSGFYLCAWMISMNTEAFFGQGTRLTVV.

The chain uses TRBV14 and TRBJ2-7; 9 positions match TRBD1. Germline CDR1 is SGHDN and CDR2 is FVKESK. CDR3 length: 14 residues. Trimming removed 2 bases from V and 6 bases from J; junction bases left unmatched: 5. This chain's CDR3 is CASSQPGTGSEQYF. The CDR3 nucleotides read TGTGCCAGCAGCCAACCCGGGACAGGGTCCGAGCAGTACTTC.

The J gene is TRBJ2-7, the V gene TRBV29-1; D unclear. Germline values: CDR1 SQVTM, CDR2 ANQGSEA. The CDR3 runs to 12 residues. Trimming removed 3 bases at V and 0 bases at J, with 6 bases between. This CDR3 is CSVDLNSYEQYF. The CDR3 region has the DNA TGCAGCGTTGACCTCAACTCCTACGAGCAGTACTTC.